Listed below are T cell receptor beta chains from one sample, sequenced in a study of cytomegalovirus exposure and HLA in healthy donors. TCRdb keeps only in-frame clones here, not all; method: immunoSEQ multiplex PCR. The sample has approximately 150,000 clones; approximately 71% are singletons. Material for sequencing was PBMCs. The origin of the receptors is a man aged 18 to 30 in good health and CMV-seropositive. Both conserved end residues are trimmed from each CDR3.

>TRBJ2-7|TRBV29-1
SVEWSVAGGSYEQY
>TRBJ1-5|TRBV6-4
ASRMGRDPRSNQPQH
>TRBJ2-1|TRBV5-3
ARSFPAGGAGGTNEQF
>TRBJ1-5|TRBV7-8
ASSLDHSNQPQH
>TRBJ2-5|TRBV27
ASSPDMSQETQY
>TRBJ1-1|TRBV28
ASRPGGGGNTEAF
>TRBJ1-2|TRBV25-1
ASRPGQGDGYT
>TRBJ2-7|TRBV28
ASHAAEESYEQY
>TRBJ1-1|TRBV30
AWTRQGYTEAF
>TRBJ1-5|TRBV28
ASSLLQGNQPQH
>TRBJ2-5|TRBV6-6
ASSSDRGGTQY
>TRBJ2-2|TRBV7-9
ASSPRTTNTGELF
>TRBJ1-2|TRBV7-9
ASSLVGRVTSGYT
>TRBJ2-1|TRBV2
ASSVGSVGYNEQF
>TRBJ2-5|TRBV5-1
ASKGSFRVDQETQY
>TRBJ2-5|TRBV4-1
ASSQDGSGKTQY
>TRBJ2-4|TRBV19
ASSATTGGAPSRNIQY
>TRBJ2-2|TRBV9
ASSVNRRAGELF
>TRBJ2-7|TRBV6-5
ASSYIQGAYTFEQY
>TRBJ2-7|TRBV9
ASSQGTGGRSYEQY
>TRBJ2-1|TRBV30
AGSVTGNEQF
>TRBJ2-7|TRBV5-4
ASSSWRQGAEEQY
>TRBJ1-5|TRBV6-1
ASSEANRPSNQPQH
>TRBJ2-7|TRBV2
ASEKTSGRRDYEQY
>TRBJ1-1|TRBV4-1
ASSQYGGSRTEAF
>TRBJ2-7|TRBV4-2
ASSQEPSGSPGEQY
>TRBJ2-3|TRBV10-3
AISEDAGDTQY
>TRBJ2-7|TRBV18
ASSLSGRLVEQY
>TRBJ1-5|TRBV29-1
SVETGDSNQPQH
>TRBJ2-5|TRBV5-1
ASSLRTSQETQY
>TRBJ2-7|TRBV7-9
ASSNHPGQGQTYEQY
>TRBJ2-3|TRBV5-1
ASSLVQGLLAATDTQY
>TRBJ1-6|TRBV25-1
ASSEWYTNSPLH
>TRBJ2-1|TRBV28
ASSPILTGTDEQF
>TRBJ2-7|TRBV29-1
SVVLAGASYEQY
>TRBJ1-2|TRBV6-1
ASSVQGYGYT
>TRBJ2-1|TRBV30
ACPRILAGAESYNEQF
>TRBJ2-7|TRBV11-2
ASSIRIFEGEQY
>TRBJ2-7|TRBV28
ASSGLAGVHEQY
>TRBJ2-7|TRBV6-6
ASSHIGVTRTGEQY
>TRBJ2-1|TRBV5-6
ASSPLGAGSYNEQF
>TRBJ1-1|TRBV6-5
ASSYLQGRGTEAF
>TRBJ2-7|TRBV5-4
ASSMHSGRNSYEQY
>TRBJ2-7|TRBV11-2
ASSLINQGAYEQY
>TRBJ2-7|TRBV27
ASSSEVGDRGLYEQY
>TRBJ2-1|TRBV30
AWVSGQSSYNEQF
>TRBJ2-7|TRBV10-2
ASSESAQGYEQY
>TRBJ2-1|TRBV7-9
ASSLEYTSGMPNEQF
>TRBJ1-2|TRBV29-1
SVAGYYGYT
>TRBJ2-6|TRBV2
ASKRPGDSGANVLT
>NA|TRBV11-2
ASSLGSGRAYEQY
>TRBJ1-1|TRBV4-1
ASSPRTGQAEAF
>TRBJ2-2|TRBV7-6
ASSLPNTGELF
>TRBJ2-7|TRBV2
ASSEVGSRGSNEQY
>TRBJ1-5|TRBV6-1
ASSEGGDDNQPQH
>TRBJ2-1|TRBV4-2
ASSQVPEGLAVGGEQF
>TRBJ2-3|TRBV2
ASSDGGLKDTQY
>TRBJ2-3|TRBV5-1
ASSRTDLTDTQY
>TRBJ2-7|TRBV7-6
ASSLTGTGEQY
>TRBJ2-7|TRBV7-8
ASSSGLAGTLYEQY